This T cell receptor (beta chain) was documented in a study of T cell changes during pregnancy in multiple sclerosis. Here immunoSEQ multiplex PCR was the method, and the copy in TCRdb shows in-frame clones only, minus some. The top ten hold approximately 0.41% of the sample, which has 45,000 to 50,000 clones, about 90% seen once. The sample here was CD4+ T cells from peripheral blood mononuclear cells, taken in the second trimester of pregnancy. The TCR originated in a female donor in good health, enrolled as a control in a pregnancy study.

CDR3 DNA sequence: TGTGCCTGCGAAATCACAGGGCTGGAGACCCAGTACTTC. Translating it yields CACEITGLETQYF. V gene TRBV6-1 combines with J gene TRBJ2-5; D might be TRBD1 (6 bases). Germline V gene data show CDR1 as MNHNS and CDR2 as SASEGT. The CDR3 runs 13 residues. The ends were cut back, 11 bases at V and 5 bases at J, with 18 bases in the middle.